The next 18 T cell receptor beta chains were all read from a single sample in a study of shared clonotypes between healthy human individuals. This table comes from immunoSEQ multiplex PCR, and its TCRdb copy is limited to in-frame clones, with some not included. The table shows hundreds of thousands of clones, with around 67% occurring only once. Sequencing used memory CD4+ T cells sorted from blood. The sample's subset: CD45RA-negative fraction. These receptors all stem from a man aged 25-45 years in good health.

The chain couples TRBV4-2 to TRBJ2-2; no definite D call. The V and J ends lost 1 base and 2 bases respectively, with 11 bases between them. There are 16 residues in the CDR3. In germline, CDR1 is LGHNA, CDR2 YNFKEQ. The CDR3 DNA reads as TGTGCCAGCAGCCAAGCCCTAATCGGAAACACCGGGGAGCTGTTTTTT. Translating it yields CASSQALIGNTGELFF.

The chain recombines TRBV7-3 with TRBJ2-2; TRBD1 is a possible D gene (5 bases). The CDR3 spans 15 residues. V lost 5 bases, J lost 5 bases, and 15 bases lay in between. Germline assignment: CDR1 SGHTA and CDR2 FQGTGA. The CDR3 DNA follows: TGTGCCAGCAGCCCAACCCCCCCAGGGACCGGGGAGCTGTTTTTT. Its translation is CASSPTPPGTGELFF.

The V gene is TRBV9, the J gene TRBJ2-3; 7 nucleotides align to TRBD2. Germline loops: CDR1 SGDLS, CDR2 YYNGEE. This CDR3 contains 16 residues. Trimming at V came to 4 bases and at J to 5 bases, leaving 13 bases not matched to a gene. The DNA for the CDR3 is TGTGCCAGCAGCCCGGCTGGGGCGGGAGTAGGAGATACGCAGTATTTT. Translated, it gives CASSPAGAGVGDTQYF.

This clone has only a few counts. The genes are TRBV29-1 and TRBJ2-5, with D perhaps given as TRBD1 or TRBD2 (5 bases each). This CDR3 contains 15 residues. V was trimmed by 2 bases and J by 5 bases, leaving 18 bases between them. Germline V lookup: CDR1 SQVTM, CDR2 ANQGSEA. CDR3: CSVEPARGPAETQYF. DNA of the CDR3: TGCAGCGTTGAACCCGCCCGGGGACCCGCGGAGACCCAGTACTTC.

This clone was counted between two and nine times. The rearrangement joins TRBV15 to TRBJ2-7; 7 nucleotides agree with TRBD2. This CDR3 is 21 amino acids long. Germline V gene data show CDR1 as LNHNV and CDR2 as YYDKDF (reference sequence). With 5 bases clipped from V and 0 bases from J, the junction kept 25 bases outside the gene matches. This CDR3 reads CATSPNRGVRGKAGYSYEQYF. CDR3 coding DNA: TGTGCCACCAGCCCAAACCGGGGTGTGAGGGGAAAAGCGGGATACTCCTACGAGCAGTACTTC. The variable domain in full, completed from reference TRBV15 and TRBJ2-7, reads DAMVIQNPRYQVTQFGKPVTLSCSQTLNHNVMYWYQQKSSQAPKLLFHYYDKDFNNEADTPDNFQSRRPNTSFCFLDIRSPGLGDTAMYLCATSPNRGVRGKAGYSYEQYFGPGTRLTVT.

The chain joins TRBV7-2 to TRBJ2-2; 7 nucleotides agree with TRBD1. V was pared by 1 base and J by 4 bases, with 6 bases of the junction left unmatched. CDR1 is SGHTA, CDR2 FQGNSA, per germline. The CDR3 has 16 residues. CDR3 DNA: TGTGCCAGCAGCTTAGAGAAGGGGGCAAGCACCGGGGAGCTGTTTTTT. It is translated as CASSLEKGASTGELFF.

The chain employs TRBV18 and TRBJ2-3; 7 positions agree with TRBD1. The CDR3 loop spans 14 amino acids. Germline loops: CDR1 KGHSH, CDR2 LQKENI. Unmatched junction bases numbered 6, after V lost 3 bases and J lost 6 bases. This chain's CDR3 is CASSPRQGWDTQYF. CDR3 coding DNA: TGTGCCAGCTCACCCCGACAGGGTTGGGATACGCAGTATTTT.

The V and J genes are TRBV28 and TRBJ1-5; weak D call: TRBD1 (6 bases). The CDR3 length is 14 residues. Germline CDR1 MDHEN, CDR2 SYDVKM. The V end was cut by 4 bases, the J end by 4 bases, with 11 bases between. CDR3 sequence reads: CASSYGTLNQPQHF. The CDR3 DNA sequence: TGTGCCAGCAGTTATGGGACACTTAATCAGCCCCAGCATTTT.

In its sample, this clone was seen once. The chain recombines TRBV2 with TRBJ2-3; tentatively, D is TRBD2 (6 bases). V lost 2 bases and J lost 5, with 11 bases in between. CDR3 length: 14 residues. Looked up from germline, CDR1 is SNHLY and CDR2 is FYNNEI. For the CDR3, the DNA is TGTGCCAGCAGTGAATTGGTGGGAGGAGATACGCAGTATTTT. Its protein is CASSELVGGDTQYF. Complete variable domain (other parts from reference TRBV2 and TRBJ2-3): EPEVTQTPSHQVTQMGQEVILRCVPISNHLYFYWYRQILGQKVEFLVSFYNNEISEKSEIFDDQFSVERPDGSNFTLKIRSTKLEDSAMYFCASSELVGGDTQYFGPGTRLTVL.

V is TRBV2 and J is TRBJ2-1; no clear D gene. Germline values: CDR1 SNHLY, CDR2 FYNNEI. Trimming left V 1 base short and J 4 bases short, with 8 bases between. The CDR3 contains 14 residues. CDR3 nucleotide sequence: TGTGCCAGCAGTGAAGGTCTAGTATACAATGAGCAGTTCTTC. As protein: CASSEGLVYNEQFF.

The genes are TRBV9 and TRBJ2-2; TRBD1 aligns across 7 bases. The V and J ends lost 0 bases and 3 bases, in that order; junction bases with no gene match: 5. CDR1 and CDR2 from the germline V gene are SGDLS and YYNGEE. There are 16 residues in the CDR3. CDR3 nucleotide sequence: TGTGCCAGCAGCGTAGAGACAGGGATGTACACCGGGGAGCTGTTTTTT. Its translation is CASSVETGMYTGELFF.

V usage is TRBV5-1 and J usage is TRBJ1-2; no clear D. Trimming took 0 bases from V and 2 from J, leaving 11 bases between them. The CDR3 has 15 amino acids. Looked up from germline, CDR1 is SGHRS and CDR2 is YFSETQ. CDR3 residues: CASSLGVGRNYGYTF. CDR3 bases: TGCGCCAGCAGCTTGGGGGTAGGACGGAACTATGGCTACACCTTC. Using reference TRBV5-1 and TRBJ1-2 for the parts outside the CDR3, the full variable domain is KAGVTQTPRYLIKTRGQQVTLSCSPISGHRSVSWYQQTPGQGLQFLFEYFSETQRNKGNFPGRFSGRQFSNSRSEMNVSTLELGDSALYLCASSLGVGRNYGYTFGSGTRLTVV.

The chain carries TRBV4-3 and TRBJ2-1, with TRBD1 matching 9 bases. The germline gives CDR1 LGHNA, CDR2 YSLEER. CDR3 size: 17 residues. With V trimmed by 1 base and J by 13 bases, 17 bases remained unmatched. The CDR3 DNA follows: TGCGCCAGCAGCCAAGGCTGGGGGACAGGGATTACCAAGGGACAGTTCTTC. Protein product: CASSQGWGTGITKGQFF.

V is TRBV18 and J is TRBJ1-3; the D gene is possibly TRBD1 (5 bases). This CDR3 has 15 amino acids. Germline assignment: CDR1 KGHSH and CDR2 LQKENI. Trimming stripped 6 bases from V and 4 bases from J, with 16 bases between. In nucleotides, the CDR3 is TGTGCCAGCTCGCCAATACAGGAGGCCGGAAACACCATATATTTT. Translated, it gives CASSPIQEAGNTIYF.

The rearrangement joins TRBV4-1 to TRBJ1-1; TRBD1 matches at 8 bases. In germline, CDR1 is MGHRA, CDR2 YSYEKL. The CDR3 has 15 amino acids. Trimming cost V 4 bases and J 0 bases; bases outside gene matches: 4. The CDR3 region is CASSRGQGMNTEAFF. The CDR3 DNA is TGCGCCAGCAGCCGCGGACAGGGAATGAACACTGAAGCTTTCTTT.

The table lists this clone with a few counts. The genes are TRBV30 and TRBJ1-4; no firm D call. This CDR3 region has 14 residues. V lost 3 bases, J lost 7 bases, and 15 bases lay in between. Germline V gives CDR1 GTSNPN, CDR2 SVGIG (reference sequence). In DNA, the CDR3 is TGTGCCTGGAGCCCGGACCTGGGGAGTGAAAAACTGTTTTTT. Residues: CAWSPDLGSEKLFF.

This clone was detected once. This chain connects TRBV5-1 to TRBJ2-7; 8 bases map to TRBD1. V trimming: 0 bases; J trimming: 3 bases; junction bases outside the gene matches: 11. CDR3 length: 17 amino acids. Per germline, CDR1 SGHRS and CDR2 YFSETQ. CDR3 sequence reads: CASSLAGRDRRIYEQYF. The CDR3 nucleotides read TGCGCCAGCAGCTTGGCCGGGCGGGACAGGAGAATCTACGAGCAGTACTTC.

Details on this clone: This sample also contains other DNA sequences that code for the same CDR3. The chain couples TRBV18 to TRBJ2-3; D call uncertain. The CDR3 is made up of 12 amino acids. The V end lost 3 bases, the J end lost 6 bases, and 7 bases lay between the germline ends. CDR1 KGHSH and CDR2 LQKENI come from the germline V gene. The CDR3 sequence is CASSPSTDTQYF. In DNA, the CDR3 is TGTGCCAGCTCACCCAGTACGGATACGCAGTATTTT.